This TCR beta chain was retrieved from a study of T cell responses to AZD1222 COVID-19 vaccine. The assay was immunoSEQ multiplex PCR, and TCRdb's table has in-frame clones only and misses some. Found here are 65,000 to 90,000 clones, 70% to 90% of them singletons; the top ten hold around 7.7%. Germline V gene data show CDR1 as SGHRS and CDR2 as YFSETQ. The CDR3 consists of 13 residues. After removal of 2 bases from V and 7 bases from J, the junction contained 2 bases not matched to a gene. Of note for this clone: What it recognizes is unknown.

Notes on the study in general: Every sample of the repertoires postdated the peak T cell response. Baseline seropositives among AZD1222 recipients totaled only five or six.

The clonotype was recovered from an adult in good health. The specimen comprised peripheral blood, sampled on day 0 of AZD1222 vaccination. The chain has TRBV5-1 and TRBJ2-1, with 8 nucleotides matching TRBD2. This CDR3 is CASSFSSGNEQFF. CDR3 DNA sequence: TGCGCCAGCAGCTTTTCTAGCGGGAATGAGCAGTTCTTC.